The table lists the clone carrying this TCR beta chain with many counts. Its antigen is unknown. Quantitative molecular-barcoded 5'-RACE generated the TCR beta libraries. TCRdb used MiXCR to reprocess the 5' RACE reads, holding one entry per CDR3 protein. The table lists hundreds of thousands of distinct CDR3 sequences, approximately 8% of them singletons. This sample was included in a study of CD8 T cells in ankylosing spondylitis. Study results and caveats: Seemingly characteristic of ankylosing spondylitis blood was a TCR beta motif consisting of roughly 8 highly homologous variants. Disease-linked clones were found to be CD8+ and relatively rare in peripheral blood.

CDR3 length equals 15 residues. From germline, CDR1 is ENHRY and CDR2 SYGVKD. Trimming removed 2 bases at V and 7 bases at J, with 14 bases between. The sample was blood, either unsorted or a sorted T cell fraction (not recorded which). The chain employs TRBV10-3 and TRBJ2-2; no clear D gene. The TCR sequence derives from a female donor with ankylosing spondylitis or in good health (not recorded which). CDR3 loop: CAISEALGSGGELFF. In DNA form, the CDR3 reads TGTGCCATCAGTGAGGCCCTCGGCAGTGGCGGGGAGCTGTTTTTT.